This T cell receptor (beta chain) was sequenced for a study of identical twins (dated by TCRdb to about 2016). With regard to the full study: To test whether fetal clonotypes persist, this study deep-sequenced TCR alpha and beta repertoires from monozygotic twins, from unrelated adults of various ages, and from cord blood. Replicate twin experiments were performed at different times using different library preparation protocols to rule out contamination.

As concerns this clonotype: The antigen it recognizes is unknown. Nothing much larger sits one base from this clone, and base qualities are not available.

Study-wide conclusions, independent of this receptor: Compared with coincidental sharing between unrelated individuals, an excess of low generation-probability sequences was observed among out-of-frame TCR alpha sequences shared between twins. A weaker excess of twin sharing was found in beta out-of-frame sequences because the signal-to-noise ratio was lowered by fewer shared sequences. Abundant cord blood beta clonotypes carried fewer insertions; young adult naive repertoires showed a weaker similar trend, while memory repertoires showed none. Because the same donors could not be followed over many years, the conclusions depended on cross-sectional statistical analysis. In monozygotic twins, out-of-frame TCR alpha sharing was systematically underestimated by recombination models, although the models agreed with sharing between unrelated individuals. Invariant T cells such as MAIT and iNKT could partly confound zero-insertion analyses, though diverse VJ usage argued against this for most clonotypes.

Library preparation was by 5' RACE. The run used an Illumina HiSeq 2000. A universal primer binding site was added through template switching, and the final cDNA carried a unique molecular identifier so that TCR cDNA molecules could be counted accurately. First-strand cDNA for TCR alpha and beta chains was synthesized from specific primers in the conserved constant-segment region. To control for contamination, every cDNA library carried two barcodes: a SMART-Mk sample barcode plus Illumina barcodes. TruSeq adapter sequences and Illumina sample barcodes were added in two successive PCR steps. The TCR alpha and beta cDNA libraries were sequenced on the Illumina HiSeq platform using custom primers. For the original study's pipeline: Unique molecular identifiers were extracted from raw reads with MiGEC, and CDR3 positions were determined with MiXCR. Recombination models were inferred per individual with the repgenHMM and IGoR tools using an EM algorithm. Shared clonotype analysis was performed with the tcR package in R, normalizing sharing by the product of cloneset sizes. To study raw recombination free of thymic and clonal selection effects, out-of-frame nonproductive sequences were analyzed. Through fastp at Q25 and MiXCR, TCRdb rebuilt clones from the public reads, retaining in-frame beta chains. Rows matching on CDR3 protein sequence are summarized as one entry with the most common DNA and genes. TCRdb assigned the V and J calls; the authors' analysis was not used. The sample yields about 1.7 million distinct CDR3 sequences; under 35% were counted once. Together, the top ten hold around 0.25% of the sample.

All donors were healthy Caucasians. Reading from cysteine to phenylalanine, the CDR3 counts 13 amino acids. Left in the record is the CDR3 DNA by itself, 39 bases read in frame from the first base. Looking up the germline V gene (reference sequence) yields CDR1 DFQATT and CDR2 SNEGSKA. Trimming takes 5 bases from V and 4 bases from J, and the germline ends sit 12 bases apart. The clonotype comes from a newborn girl in good health. The sequence joins TRBV20-1 to TRBJ1-5, and possibly TRBD1, on 6 matching bases. The source material was cord blood. The sequenced DNA: TGCAGTGCTCAACTCCAGGGGAATCAGCCCCAGCATTTT. The resulting protein is CSAQLQGNQPQHF.